Below, 10 T cell receptor beta chains from the same sample are listed, as sequenced in a study of T cell clones after liver transplantation. The protocol was immunoSEQ multiplex PCR, while the TCRdb copy is restricted to in-frame clones and leaves out a portion. The repertoire has tens of thousands of clones, 80% of them found once; the top ten carry approximately 0.79%. Sequencing was performed on CD4+ T cells from blood, taken 12 months after liver transplant. Receptor source: a human patient who received a liver transplant. Some T cells may be supplied by the graft donor.

V usage is TRBV7-9 and J usage is TRBJ2-5; D is uncertain. The V end was cut by 0 bases, the J end by 4 bases, with 3 bases between. Germline V gene lookup returns CDR1 SEHNR and CDR2 FQNEAQ (reference sequence). The length of the CDR3 is 12 residues. The CDR3: CASSLAGETQYF. The DNA for the CDR3 is TGTGCCAGCAGCTTAGCCGGAGAGACCCAGTACTTC. The variable domain in full, with the rest retrieved from reference TRBV7-9 and TRBJ2-5, is DTGVSQNPRHKITKRGQNVTFRCDPISEHNRLYWYRQTLGQGPEFLTYFQNEAQLEKSRLLSDRFSAERPKGSFSTLEIQRTEQGDSAMYLCASSLAGETQYFGPGTRLLVL.

The chain carries TRBV28 and TRBJ1-5; the D gene is possibly TRBD1 (5 bases). Germline V gene lookup returns CDR1 MDHEN and CDR2 SYDVKM. The CDR3 runs to 15 residues. Trimming removed 2 bases at V and 1 base at J, with 9 bases between. DNA of the CDR3: TGTGCCAGCAGTTTAATGGGGGGGAGCAATCAGCCCCAGCATTTT. It encodes CASSLMGGSNQPQHF.

The chain couples TRBV5-1 to TRBJ2-7; 7 positions agree with TRBD2. The ends lost 0 bases at V and 4 bases at J; junction bases unmatched: 10. The CDR3 consists of 16 residues. Germline V gene lookup returns CDR1 SGHRS and CDR2 YFSETQ. The CDR3 coding sequence is TGCGCCAGCAGCTTGGCCGGGGGGATCAGGAATTACGAGCAGTACTTC. Translation: CASSLAGGIRNYEQYF.

The chain couples TRBV18 to TRBJ2-5, with 7 positions matching TRBD1. There are 14 residues in the CDR3. Germline trimming cut 5 bases from V and 5 bases from J; bases unmatched to any gene: 8. Germline CDR1 and CDR2: KGHSH and LQKENI. The CDR3 loop reads CASSSRQGWETQYF. CDR3 in DNA: TGTGCCAGCTCATCCCGACAGGGATGGGAGACCCAGTACTTC.

Note on this clone: Other DNA sequences of this sample code for an identical CDR3. CDR3 sequence reads: CASSPTTPIGELFF. In nucleotides, the CDR3 is TGTGCCAGCAGTCCGACTACCCCCATCGGGGAGCTGTTTTTT. The chain is built from TRBV6-5 and TRBJ2-2; D possibly corresponds to TRBD2 (5 bases). The CDR3 has 14 residues. Germline CDR1 is MNHEY and CDR2 is SVGAGI. V gave up 5 bases and J gave up 7 bases, with 14 bases separating them.

V usage is TRBV19 and J usage is TRBJ1-5; D gene unclear. This CDR3 region has 18 residues. Deletions cut 4 bases from V and 0 bases from J, with 19 bases between. Germline CDR1 is LNHDA and CDR2 is SQIVND (reference sequence). CDR3 sequence: CASSSPRTSKDSNQPQHF. The DNA of the CDR3 is TGTGCCAGTAGTAGCCCGCGAACTTCCAAAGATAGCAATCAGCCCCAGCATTTT.

J is TRBJ1-1 and V is TRBV18; D not resolved. Germline CDR1 reads KGHSH; CDR2 reads LQKENI. CDR3 length equals 11 residues. V was shortened by 3 bases and J by 4 bases, with 3 bases between the two germline ends. The CDR3 DNA reads as TGTGCCAGCTCACCGAGCACTGAAGCTTTCTTT. Translation: CASSPSTEAFF.

The chain joins TRBV11-2 to TRBJ2-7; 7 nucleotides agree with TRBD2. V trimming: 1 base; J trimming: 3 bases; junction bases outside the gene matches: 12. This CDR3 is 17 amino acids long. Germline CDR1 reads SGHAT; CDR2 reads FQNNGV. This chain's CDR3 is CASSLGYRPGGIYEQYF. CDR3 sequence (DNA): TGTGCCAGCAGCTTAGGCTATCGACCGGGAGGAATCTACGAGCAGTACTTC.

J is TRBJ1-2 and V is TRBV5-1, with 8 bases identical to TRBD1. This CDR3 region has 15 residues. After removal of 0 bases from V and 3 bases from J, the junction contained 4 bases not matched to a gene. Germline V gene sequence: CDR1 SGHRS, CDR2 YFSETQ. CDR3 bases: TGCGCCAGCAGCTTGGGGGGACAGGCATACTATGGCTACACCTTC. It codes for CASSLGGQAYYGYTF. Filled out from reference TRBV5-1 and TRBJ1-2, the complete variable domain reads KAGVTQTPRYLIKTRGQQVTLSCSPISGHRSVSWYQQTPGQGLQFLFEYFSETQRNKGNFPGRFSGRQFSNSRSEMNVSTLELGDSALYLCASSLGGQAYYGYTFGSGTRLTVV.

J is TRBJ2-2 and V is TRBV7-9, with 7 positions matching TRBD2. The length of the CDR3 is 15 residues. The J segment lost 5 bases and the V segment lost 5 bases, leaving 8 bases of the junction unmatched. Per germline, CDR1 SEHNR and CDR2 FQNEAQ (reference sequence). As DNA, the CDR3 is TGTGCCAGCAGCCCGGCGGGAGTTGAAACCGGGGAGCTGTTTTTT. Translation: CASSPAGVETGELFF.